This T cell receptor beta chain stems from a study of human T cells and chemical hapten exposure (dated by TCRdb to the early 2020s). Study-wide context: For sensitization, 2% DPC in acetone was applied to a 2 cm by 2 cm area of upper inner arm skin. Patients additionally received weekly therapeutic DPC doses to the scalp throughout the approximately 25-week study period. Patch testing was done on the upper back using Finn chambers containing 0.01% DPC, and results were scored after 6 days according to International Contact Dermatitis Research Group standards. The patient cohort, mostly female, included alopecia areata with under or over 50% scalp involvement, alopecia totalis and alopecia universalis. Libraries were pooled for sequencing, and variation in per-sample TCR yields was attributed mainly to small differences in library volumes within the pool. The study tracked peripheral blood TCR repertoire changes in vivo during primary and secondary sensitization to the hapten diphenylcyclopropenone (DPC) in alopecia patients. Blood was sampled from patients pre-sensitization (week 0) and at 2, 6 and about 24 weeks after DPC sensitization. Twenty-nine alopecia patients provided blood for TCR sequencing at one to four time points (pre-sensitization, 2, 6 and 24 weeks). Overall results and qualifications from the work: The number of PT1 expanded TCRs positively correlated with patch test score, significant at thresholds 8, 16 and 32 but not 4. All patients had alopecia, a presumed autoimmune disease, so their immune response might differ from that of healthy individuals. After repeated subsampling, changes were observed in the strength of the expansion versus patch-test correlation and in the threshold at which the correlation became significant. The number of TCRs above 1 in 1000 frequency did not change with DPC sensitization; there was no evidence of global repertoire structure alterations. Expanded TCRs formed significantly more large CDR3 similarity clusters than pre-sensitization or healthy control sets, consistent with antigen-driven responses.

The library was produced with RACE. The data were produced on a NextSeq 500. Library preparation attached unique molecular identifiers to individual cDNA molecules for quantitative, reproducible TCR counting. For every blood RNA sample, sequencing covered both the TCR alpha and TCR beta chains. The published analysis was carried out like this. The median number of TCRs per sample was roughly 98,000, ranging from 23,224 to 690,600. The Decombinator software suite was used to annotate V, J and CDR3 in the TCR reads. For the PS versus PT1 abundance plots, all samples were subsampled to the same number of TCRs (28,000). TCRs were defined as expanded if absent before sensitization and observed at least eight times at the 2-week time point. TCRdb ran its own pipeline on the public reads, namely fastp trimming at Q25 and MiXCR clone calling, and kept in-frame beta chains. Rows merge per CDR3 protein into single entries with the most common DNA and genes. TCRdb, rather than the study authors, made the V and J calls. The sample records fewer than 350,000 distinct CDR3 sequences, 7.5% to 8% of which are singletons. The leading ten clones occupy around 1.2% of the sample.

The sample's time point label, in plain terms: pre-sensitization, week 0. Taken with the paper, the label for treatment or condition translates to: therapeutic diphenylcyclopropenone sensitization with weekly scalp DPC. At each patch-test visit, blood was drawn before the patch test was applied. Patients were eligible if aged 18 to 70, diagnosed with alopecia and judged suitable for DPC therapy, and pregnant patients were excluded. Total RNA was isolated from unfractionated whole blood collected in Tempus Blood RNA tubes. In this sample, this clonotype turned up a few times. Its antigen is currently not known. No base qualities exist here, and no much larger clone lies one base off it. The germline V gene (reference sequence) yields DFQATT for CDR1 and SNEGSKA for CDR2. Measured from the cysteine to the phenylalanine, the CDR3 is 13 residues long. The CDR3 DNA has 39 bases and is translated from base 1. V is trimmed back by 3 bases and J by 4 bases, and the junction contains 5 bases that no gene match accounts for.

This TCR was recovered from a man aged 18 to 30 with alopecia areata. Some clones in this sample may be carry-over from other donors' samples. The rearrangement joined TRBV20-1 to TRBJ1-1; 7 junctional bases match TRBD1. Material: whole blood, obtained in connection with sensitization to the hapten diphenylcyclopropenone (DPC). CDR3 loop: CSARTGWGTEAFF. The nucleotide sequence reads TGCAGTGCTAGGACAGGGTGGGGCACTGAAGCTTTCTTT.